These T cell receptor beta chains were read from a single sample in a study of blood T cell repertoires in COVID-19. Here immunoSEQ multiplex PCR was the method, and the copy in TCRdb shows in-frame clones only, minus some. The sample carries 200,000 to 250,000 clones, less than 90% recorded once. Sequenced sample: peripheral blood. The origin of the receptors is a man aged 55-75 years with acute or convalescent COVID-19. Each CDR3 is given with its conserved first and last residue.

TRBV28,CASSPQSRYYEQYF
TRBV18,CASSPRDRGYTGELFF
TRBV19,CASSIVSGETQYF
TRBV5-1,CASSLEVRVYGYTF
TRBV5-5,CASSLQGARGANVLTF
TRBV19,CATGPIARAEQYF
TRBV4-2,CASSQDGATVATNEKLFF
TRBV3-1/TRBV3-2,CASSRGTGGDTQYF
TRBV12-3/TRBV12-4,CASSLSRTELFF
TRBV19,CASRPGQGRGAFF
TRBV20-1,CSASVSVNYGYTF
TRBV11-2,CASSRTGTSGSGETQYF
TRBV18,CASSPRLFSNQPQHF
TRBV7-9,CASGRAGEDTQYF
TRBV6-4,CASSPSDGNYGYTF
TRBV6-5,CASSRRQGRNSPLHF
TRBV5-1,CASHFSEGDTQYF
TRBV28,CASSGDRAEYF
TRBV10-3,CAISADRVGQPQHF
TRBV6-6,CASSDYSGRYNEQFF
TRBV19,CASSSDRGWDTEAFF
TRBV28,CASSLGPSGRGFEQFF
TRBV4-1,CASSQGQGWDSPLHF
TRBV2,CASMERSSTDTQYF
TRBV7-2,CASSWGLAVRQFF
TRBV30,CAWTSLPGQGSSPLHF
TRBV5-1,CASSLWLDSNTGELFF
TRBV6-1,CASSESGGENIQYF
TRBV19,CASSIGGINQPQHF
TRBV7-2,CASSSQGHSNQPQHF
TRBV19,CASSIEDRLYGYTF
TRBV11-2,CASSRGLAVNTDTQYF
TRBV6-1,CASSEGTGFTEAFF
TRBV4-1,CASSQQRTGTLYGYTF